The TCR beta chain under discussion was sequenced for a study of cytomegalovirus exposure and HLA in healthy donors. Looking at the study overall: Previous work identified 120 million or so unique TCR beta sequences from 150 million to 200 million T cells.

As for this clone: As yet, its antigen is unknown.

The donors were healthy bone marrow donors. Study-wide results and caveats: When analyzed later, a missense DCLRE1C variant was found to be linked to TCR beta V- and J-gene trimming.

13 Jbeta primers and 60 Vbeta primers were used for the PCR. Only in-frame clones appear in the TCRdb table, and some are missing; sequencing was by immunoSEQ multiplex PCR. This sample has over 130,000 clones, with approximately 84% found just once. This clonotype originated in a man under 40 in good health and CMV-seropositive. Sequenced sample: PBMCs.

The CDR3 here is CASSISGGRSYEQYF. The CDR3 DNA is TGTGCCAGTAGTATATCGGGCGGGAGGTCCTACGAGCAGTACTTC. The chain joins TRBV19 to TRBJ2-7; 8 nucleotides agree with TRBD2. The trim removed 2 bases at V and 1 base at J, leaving 4 bases unmatched. The CDR3 spans 15 residues. Germline CDR1 LNHDA, CDR2 SQIVND (reference sequence).